This T cell receptor (beta chain) was found in a study of blood T cell repertoires in COVID-19. Study-wide background: Acute-phase and convalescent COVID-19 samples originated in the United States, Italy and Spain. PBMCs, B-cell-depleted T cells, or T cells provided the cDNA or gDNA that made up the material.

Original methodology: Amplification of reference gene primers provided the estimated nucleated cell counts. The repertoire was sequenced with immunoSEQ multiplex PCR; TCRdb's copy has only in-frame clones and lacks some. The DNA was the basis for D and trimming; V, J and clone size are from that table. The sample contains roughly 250,000 clones, over 70% of which appear only once. From germline, CDR1 is MNHNY and CDR2 SVGAGI (reference sequence). V dropped 8 bases and J dropped 4 bases, with 18 bases sitting between them. This CDR3 region has 15 residues. Sequenced input: peripheral blood. The sequence was obtained from a human donor in a cohort sampled during active COVID-19. The chain joins TRBV6-6 to TRBJ2-1, with D perhaps matching TRBD1 (6 bases). The CDR3 region is CASQSRGGQYNEQFF. The DNA for the CDR3 is TGTGCCAGCCAGAGCCGAGGGGGACAATACAATGAGCAGTTCTTC.